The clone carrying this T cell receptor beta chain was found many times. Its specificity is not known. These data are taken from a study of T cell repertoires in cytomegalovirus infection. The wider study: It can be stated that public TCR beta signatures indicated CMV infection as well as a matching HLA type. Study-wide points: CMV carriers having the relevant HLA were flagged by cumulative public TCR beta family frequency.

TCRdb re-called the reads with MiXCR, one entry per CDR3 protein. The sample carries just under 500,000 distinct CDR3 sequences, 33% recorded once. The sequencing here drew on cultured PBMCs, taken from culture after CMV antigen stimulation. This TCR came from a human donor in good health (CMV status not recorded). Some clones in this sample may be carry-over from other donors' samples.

Here the CDR3 DNA reads TGTGCCAGCAGCTTAGTCCGGACGAGCAATGAGCAGTTCTTC. It yields the protein CASSLVRTSNEQFF. The chain carries TRBV11-3 and TRBJ2-1; D ambiguous. V was shortened by 1 base and J by 6 bases, with 10 bases between the two germline ends. The CDR3 length is 14 residues. CDR1 and CDR2 from the germline V gene are SGHNT and YENEEA.